Listed here are 27 T cell receptor beta chains from one sample, sequenced in a study of T cell repertoires in cytomegalovirus infection. TCRdb reprocessed the reads via MiXCR and lists one record per CDR3 protein. The sample records approximately 500,000 distinct CDR3 sequences, more than 15% being singletons. Sequencing was performed on CD8+ T cells from PBMCs. Every receptor here comes from a human donor in good health (CMV status not recorded). Some clones in this sample may be carry-over from other donors' samples.

Many counts were recorded for this clonotype. The chain is built from TRBV7-9 and TRBJ1-5; D is uncertain. V was cut by 5 bases and J by 8 bases, with 7 bases left in between. Germline lookup yields CDR1 SEHNR and CDR2 FQNEAQ (reference sequence). The CDR3 length is 11 residues. CDR3 coding DNA: TGTGCCAGCAGCCCTCCTGAGCCCCAGCATTTT. Translated: CASSPPEPQHF.

The chain uses TRBV7-9 and TRBJ2-5; either TRBD1 or TRBD2 may fit D (5 bases each). CDR1 is SEHNR, CDR2 FQNEAQ, per germline (reference sequence). With 9 bases removed from V and 5 bases from J, the gap between germline ends came to 16 bases. CDR3 length: 13 residues. CDR3: CASQDSRQETQYF. The CDR3, as DNA: TGTGCCAGTCAGGACTCCAGACAGGAGACCCAGTACTTC. The variable domain in full, completed from reference TRBV7-9 and TRBJ2-5, reads DTGVSQNPRHKITKRGQNVTFRCDPISEHNRLYWYRQTLGQGPEFLTYFQNEAQLEKSRLLSDRFSAERPKGSFSTLEIQRTEQGDSAMYLCASQDSRQETQYFGPGTRLLVL.

This clonotype was recorded at least ten times. The V gene is TRBV7-9, the J gene TRBJ2-5, with D maybe TRBD1 (5 bases). Per the germline V gene, CDR1 is SEHNR and CDR2 is FQNEAQ (reference sequence). The CDR3 spans 10 residues. V lost 6 bases and J 10 bases, leaving 9 bases between the germline ends. The CDR3 loop is CASSDRSQYF. The DNA for the CDR3 is TGTGCCAGCAGTGACAGAAGCCAGTACTTC.

The rearrangement uses TRBV2 and TRBJ1-2, with a tentative D call TRBD1 (5 bases). The CDR3 loop spans 14 amino acids. Trimming cost V 4 bases and J 0 bases, with 9 bases left between them. From germline, CDR1 is SNHLY and CDR2 FYNNEI. CDR3 nucleotide sequence: TGTGCCAGCAGTGGGACGGGGGCTAACTATGGCTACACCTTC. This sequence encodes CASSGTGANYGYTF.

Worth noting for this clonotype: The CDR3 end shows no conserved phenylalanine or tryptophan, and so a read error is likely. In nucleotides, the CDR3 is TGTGCCAGCAGCTTGGACAGGCCCGGACTCCACCTT. This gives the protein CASSLDRPGLHL. V is TRBV5-5 and J is TRBJ1-6; D may be TRBD1 (5 bases). The CDR3 has 12 residues. Germline assignment: CDR1 SGHKS and CDR2 YYEKEE (reference sequence). V was shortened by 0 bases and J by 16 bases, with 11 bases between the two germline ends.

The chain employs TRBV28 and TRBJ1-5; 8 bases agree with TRBD1. Germline assignment: CDR1 MDHEN and CDR2 SYDVKM. The CDR3 is 15 amino acids. J was trimmed by 2 bases and V by 6 bases; bases with no gene match: 6. For the CDR3, the DNA is TGTGCCAGCAGGGACAGGGAGGGCGGCAATCAGCCCCAGCATTTT. This codes for CASRDREGGNQPQHF.

This clonotype occurred many times. The chain is built from TRBV7-2 and TRBJ1-2; TRBD1 agrees at 10 bases. J lost 5 bases, V lost 6 bases, and 6 bases had no gene match. The CDR3 runs 14 residues. Germline V gives CDR1 SGHTA, CDR2 FQGNSA. CDR3 DNA: TGTGCCAGCAGTCTAGGACAGGGGGGATATGGCTACACCTTC. Translation: CASSLGQGGYGYTF. Full variable domain (outside the CDR3, taken from reference TRBV7-2 and TRBJ1-2): GAGVSQSPSNKVTEKGKDVELRCDPISGHTALYWYRQSLGQGLEFLIYFQGNSAPDKSGLPSDRFSAERTGGSVSTLTIQRTQQEDSAVYLCASSLGQGGYGYTFGSGTRLTVV.

The gene calls are TRBV27 and TRBJ2-2; D is possibly TRBD1 (6 bases). Per the germline V gene, CDR1 is MNHEY and CDR2 is SMNVEV (reference sequence). This CDR3 has 14 amino acids. Trimming pared 10 bases from V and 6 bases from J, leaving 18 bases between. DNA for the CDR3: TGTGCCACCGCGGCCCCAGGGGATCCCGGGGAGCTGTTTTTT. This translates into CATAAPGDPGELFF.

In this sample, this clonotype turned up many times. This sequence joins TRBV6-1 and TRBJ2-7; a possible D gene is TRBD1 (6 bases). Germline loops: CDR1 MNHNS, CDR2 SASEGT. V was pared by 2 bases and J by 7 bases, with 18 bases between. This CDR3 is built from 15 residues. The CDR3 protein is CASSESGSHRGEQYF. As DNA, the CDR3 is TGTGCCAGCAGTGAATCTGGCAGCCATAGGGGGGAGCAGTACTTC.

This clonotype was observed at least ten times. This chain links TRBV7-6 with TRBJ1-4, with a weak D call TRBD1 (6 bases). CDR3 length: 15 residues. V gave up 5 bases and J gave up 4 bases, with 14 bases separating them. Germline V CDR1 and CDR2: SGHVS, FNYEAQ. The CDR3 is CASSLTDRSNEKLFF. CDR3 in DNA: TGTGCCAGCAGCCTCACCGACAGGAGTAATGAAAAACTGTTTTTT.

This clonotype came up many times. The chain combines TRBV7-3 with TRBJ1-1, with D unresolved. V lost 5 bases and J lost 0, with 16 bases in between. Germline-derived CDR1 and CDR2 are SGHTA and FQGTGA. The CDR3 has 16 amino acids. Written as DNA, the CDR3 is TGTGCCAGCAGCCCTATATTACGGAGAATGAACACTGAAGCTTTCTTT. Its translation is CASSPILRRMNTEAFF.

The chain recombines TRBV20-1 with TRBJ2-2; 9 bases are a match to TRBD2. CDR3 length: 18 residues. Unmatched junction bases numbered 15, after V lost 2 bases and J lost 5 bases. Germline CDR1 is DFQATT and CDR2 is SNEGSKA (reference sequence). The CDR3 DNA sequence: TGCAGTGCTAGATACGGGGTTATAAGCGGGAGGCGAACCGGGGAGCTGTTTTTT. It translates to CSARYGVISGRRTGELFF.

Many counts were recorded for this clonotype. This chain links TRBV6-1 with TRBJ2-3; D perhaps matches TRBD2 (6 bases). Germline loops: CDR1 MNHNS, CDR2 SASEGT. The length of the CDR3 is 14 residues. Trimming took off 8 bases at V and 2 bases at J, with 14 bases between the two ends. DNA of the CDR3: TGTGCCAGCGACCGGCCGGACTACACAGATACGCAGTATTTT. Protein: CASDRPDYTDTQYF.

This rearrangement joins TRBV5-1 to TRBJ2-2; 7 nucleotides align to TRBD1. Germline CDR1 and CDR2: SGHRS and YFSETQ. Germline trimming cut 4 bases from V and 4 bases from J; bases unmatched to any gene: 7. This CDR3 region has 15 residues. The DNA of the CDR3 is TGCGCCAGCAGCCATAGACAGGGTGGCACCGGGGAGCTGTTTTTT. Translated, it gives CASSHRQGGTGELFF. The whole variable domain, remainder taken from reference TRBV5-1 and TRBJ2-2, is KAGVTQTPRYLIKTRGQQVTLSCSPISGHRSVSWYQQTPGQGLQFLFEYFSETQRNKGNFPGRFSGRQFSNSRSEMNVSTLELGDSALYLCASSHRQGGTGELFFGEGSRLTVL.

In this sample, this clonotype turned up many times. This chain joins TRBV12-3 or TRBV12-4 and TRBJ1-5; D may be TRBD1 (5 bases). This CDR3 comprises 19 residues. Trimming cost V 5 bases and J 0 bases, with 23 bases left between them. CDR3 DNA: TGTGCCAGCAGTCTGGAGGGGAGGGGTCCCGAGTATAGCAATCAGCCCCAGCATTTT. Protein sequence: CASSLEGRGPEYSNQPQHF.

The chain couples TRBV2 to TRBJ1-1; D is ambiguous. This CDR3 comprises 14 residues. Trimming stripped 3 bases from V and 1 base from J, with 9 bases between. Germline V lookup: CDR1 SNHLY, CDR2 FYNNEI. The CDR3 reads CASSDGRENTEAFF. In DNA, the CDR3 is TGTGCCAGCAGTGACGGCAGAGAGAACACTGAAGCTTTCTTT.

This clonotype has more than one count but fewer than ten. The chain has TRBV5-6 and TRBJ1-2, with 9 bases identical to TRBD1. J lost 8 bases, V lost 3 bases, and 8 bases had no gene match. This CDR3 is 14 amino acids long. Germline V CDR1 and CDR2: SGHDT, YYEEEE. The CDR3 reads CASSSGTGTNGYTF. The CDR3 DNA sequence: TGTGCCAGCAGCTCCGGGACAGGGACTAACGGCTACACCTTC.

This clonotype came up many times. The V gene is TRBV7-3, the J gene TRBJ2-2; 10 bases are shared with TRBD2. Germline V CDR1 and CDR2: SGHTA, FQGTGA. V shed 4 bases, J shed 0 bases, and the junction held 8 bases outside the gene matches. CDR3 length: 18 amino acids. This chain's CDR3 is CASSSEASGGSNTGELFF. Here the CDR3 DNA reads TGTGCCAGCAGCTCGGAGGCTAGCGGGGGATCGAACACCGGGGAGCTGTTTTTT.

CDR3 bases: TGCGCCAGCAGTCCCCGCGGGTATGACATTCAGTACTTC. Translating it yields CASSPRGYDIQYF. This sequence joins TRBV10-1 and TRBJ2-4; a weak D match, TRBD2 (5 bases). V lost 5 bases to trimming and J lost 8 bases, with 13 bases between them. Germline V lookup: CDR1 WNHNN, CDR2 SYGVQD (reference sequence). This CDR3 is built from 13 residues.

This clonotype has only a few counts. The chain links TRBV7-9 to TRBJ2-5; 9 bases map to TRBD2. This CDR3 region has 16 residues. Germline V CDR1 and CDR2: SEHNR, FQNEAQ (reference sequence). Trimming removed 5 bases from V and 10 bases from J; junction bases left unmatched: 17. DNA of the CDR3: TGTGCCAGCAGCCCTCGGGGGATAGCGGGGGAAATGAGCCAGTACTTC. It yields the protein CASSPRGIAGEMSQYF. Full variable domain (outside the CDR3, taken from reference TRBV7-9 and TRBJ2-5): DTGVSQNPRHKITKRGQNVTFRCDPISEHNRLYWYRQTLGQGPEFLTYFQNEAQLEKSRLLSDRFSAERPKGSFSTLEIQRTEQGDSAMYLCASSPRGIAGEMSQYFGPGTRLLVL.

This clonotype was counted ten times or more. The V gene is TRBV12-5, the J gene TRBJ1-5, with a tentative D call TRBD1 (6 bases). The CDR3 length is 15 residues. Germline values: CDR1 LGHNT, CDR2 FRNRAP. V dropped 1 base and J dropped 5 bases, with 12 bases sitting between them. In DNA form, the CDR3 reads TGTGCTAGTGGTTTGGGGAGTAGGGGGGATCAGCCCCAGCATTTT. Translation: CASGLGSRGDQPQHF.

The table lists this clonotype with a few counts. This chain connects TRBV9 to TRBJ2-3, with TRBD1 identical over 10 bases. Germline CDR1 is SGDLS and CDR2 is YYNGEE. Trimming at V came to 4 bases and at J to 1 base, leaving 6 bases not matched to a gene. CDR3 length: 16 residues. Written as DNA, the CDR3 is TGTGCCAGCAGCTCCACCGGGACAGGGGGCACAGATACGCAGTATTTT. Its translation: CASSSTGTGGTDTQYF.

This clonotype was counted many times. The CDR3 coding sequence is TGTGCCAGCAAGCCGGGGGGGCCCTACAATGAGCAGTTCTTC. Amino acid sequence: CASKPGGPYNEQFF. The chain links TRBV7-9 to TRBJ2-1; 8 nucleotides line up with TRBD2. Germline V lookup: CDR1 SEHNR, CDR2 FQNEAQ (reference sequence). J lost 2 bases, V lost 7 bases, and 4 bases had no gene match. The CDR3 extends over 14 amino acids.

This clonotype was found many times. The gene calls are TRBV28 and TRBJ1-5, with D possibly matching TRBD1 (5 bases). The V end was cut by 2 bases, the J end by 3 bases, with 17 bases between. CDR3 length equals 17 residues. From germline, CDR1 is MDHEN and CDR2 SYDVKM. This chain's CDR3 is CASSLGPEGRFNQPQHF. DNA of the CDR3: TGTGCCAGCAGTTTAGGGCCCGAGGGGAGGTTCAATCAGCCCCAGCATTTT.

In its sample, this clonotype was seen a few times. This sequence joins TRBV5-4 and TRBJ2-7; either TRBD1 or TRBD2 may fit D (5 bases each). The CDR3 runs to 18 residues. Germline lookup yields CDR1 SGHNT and CDR2 YYREEE (reference sequence). V was clipped by 2 bases and J by 7 bases, with 28 bases between them. CDR3 bases: TGTGCCAGCAGCTTCGCGTCCGGGACGAATGTTATTGGGCCAGAGCAGTACTTC. As protein: CASSFASGTNVIGPEQYF.

This clonotype was picked up many times. At one boundary the junction diverges from the germline segment, which might be a read error. The chain links TRBV12-3 or TRBV12-4 to TRBJ1-5, with TRBD1 matching 7 bases. This CDR3 is built from 14 residues. The CDR3 DNA reads TGTGCCAGCACTTTAGGAGGGGGCGCACAGCCCCAGCATTTT. Translation: CASTLGGGAQPQHF.

The chain links TRBV28 to TRBJ1-5, with a weak D call TRBD1 (5 bases). Trimming shortened V by 6 bases and J by 5 bases, and 17 bases separated the two germline ends. This CDR3 spans 15 amino acids. Per germline, CDR1 MDHEN and CDR2 SYDVKM. The CDR3 here is CASSPRTYFDQPQHF. The CDR3 DNA is TGTGCCAGCAGCCCCCGGACATATTTCGATCAGCCCCAGCATTTT.